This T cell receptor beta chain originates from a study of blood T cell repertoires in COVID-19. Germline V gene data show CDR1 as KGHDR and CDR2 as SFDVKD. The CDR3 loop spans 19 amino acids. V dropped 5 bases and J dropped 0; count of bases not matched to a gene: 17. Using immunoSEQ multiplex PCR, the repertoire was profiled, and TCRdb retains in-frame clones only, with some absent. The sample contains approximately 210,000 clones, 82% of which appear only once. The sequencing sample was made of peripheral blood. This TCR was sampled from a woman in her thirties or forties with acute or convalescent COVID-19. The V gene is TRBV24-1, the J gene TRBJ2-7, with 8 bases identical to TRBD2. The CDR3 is CATSGLPGLERSSSYEQYF. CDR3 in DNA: TGTGCCACCAGTGGTTTACCGGGACTAGAACGGTCGAGCTCCTACGAGCAGTACTTC.